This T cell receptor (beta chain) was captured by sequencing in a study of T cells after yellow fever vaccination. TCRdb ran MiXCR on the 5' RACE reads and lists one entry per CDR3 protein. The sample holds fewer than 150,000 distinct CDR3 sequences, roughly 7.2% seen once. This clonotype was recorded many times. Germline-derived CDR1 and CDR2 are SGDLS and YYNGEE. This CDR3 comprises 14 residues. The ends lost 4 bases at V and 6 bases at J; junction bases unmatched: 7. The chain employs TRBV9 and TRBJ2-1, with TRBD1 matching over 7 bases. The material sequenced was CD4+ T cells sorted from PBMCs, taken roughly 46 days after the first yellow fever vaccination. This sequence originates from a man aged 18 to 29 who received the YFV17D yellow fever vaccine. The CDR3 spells CASSLQTGFNEQFF. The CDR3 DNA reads TGTGCCAGCAGCCTTCAGACAGGGTTCAATGAGCAGTTCTTC.